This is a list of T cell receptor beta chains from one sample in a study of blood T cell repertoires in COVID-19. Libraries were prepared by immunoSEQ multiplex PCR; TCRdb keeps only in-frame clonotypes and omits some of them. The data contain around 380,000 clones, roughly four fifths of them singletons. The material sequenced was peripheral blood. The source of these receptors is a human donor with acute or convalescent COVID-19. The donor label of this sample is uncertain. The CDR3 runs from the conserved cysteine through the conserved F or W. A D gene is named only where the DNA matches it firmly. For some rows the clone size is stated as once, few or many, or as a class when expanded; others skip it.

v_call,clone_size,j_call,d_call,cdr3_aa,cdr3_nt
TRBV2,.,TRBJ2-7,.,CASSFLTVYEQYF,TGTGCCAGCAGTTTTTTGACAGTTTACGAGCAGTACTTC
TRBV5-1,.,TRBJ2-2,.,CASSFQAANTGELFF,TGCGCCAGCAGCTTTCAGGCCGCGAACACCGGGGAGCTGTTTTTT
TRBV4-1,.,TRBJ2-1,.,CASSHSTDRYNEQFF,TGCGCCAGCAGCCATTCGACCGACAGATACAATGAGCAGTTCTTC
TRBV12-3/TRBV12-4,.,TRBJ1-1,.,CASRLGGTEAFF,TGTGCCAGCAGGTTGGGGGGCACTGAAGCTTTCTTT
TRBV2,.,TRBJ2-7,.,CASRKSPGVYEQYF,TGTGCCAGCAGGAAGTCTCCGGGGGTTTACGAGCAGTACTTC
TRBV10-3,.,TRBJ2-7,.,CAISEQGTYEQYF,TGTGCCATCAGTGAACAGGGCACGTACGAGCAGTACTTC
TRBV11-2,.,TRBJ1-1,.,CASSTRGWGGGTEAFF,TGTGCCAGCAGCACCCGAGGGTGGGGGGGCGGCACTGAAGCTTTCTTT
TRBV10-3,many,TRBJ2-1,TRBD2,CAIRQGLASYNEQFF,TGTGCCATCCGCCAGGGACTAGCGAGCTACAATGAGCAGTTCTTC
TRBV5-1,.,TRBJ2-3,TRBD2,CASSLPSGSILDTQYF,TGCGCCAGCAGCTTGCCTAGCGGGAGTATCCTAGATACGCAGTATTTT
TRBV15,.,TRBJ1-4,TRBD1,CATSNPGGSNEKLFF,TGTGCCACCAGCAACCCAGGGGGTTCTAATGAAAAACTGTTTTTT
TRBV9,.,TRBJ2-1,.,CASTTGGTVGNEQFF,TGTGCCAGCACCACGGGGGGGACAGTGGGCAATGAGCAGTTCTTC
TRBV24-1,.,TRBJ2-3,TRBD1,CATRGTGSADTQYF,TGTGCCACACGGGGGACAGGGTCAGCAGATACGCAGTATTTT
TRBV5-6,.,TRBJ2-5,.,CASSLRGNQETQYF,TGTGCCAGCAGCTTGCGGGGGAACCAAGAGACCCAGTACTTC
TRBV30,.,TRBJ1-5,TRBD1,CAWSKAGGFNQPQHF,TGTGCCTGGAGTAAGGCAGGGGGGTTCAATCAGCCCCAGCATTTT
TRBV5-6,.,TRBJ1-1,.,CASSFPGGTEAFF,TGTGCCAGCAGTTTCCCGGGGGGCACTGAAGCTTTCTTT
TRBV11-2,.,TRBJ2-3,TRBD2,CASTQGLAGAADTQYF,TGTGCCAGCACCCAGGGACTAGCGGGAGCTGCAGATACGCAGTATTTT
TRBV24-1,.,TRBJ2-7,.,CATSDGTRTAEQYF,TGTGCCACCAGTGATGGCACACGGACAGCAGAGCAGTACTTC
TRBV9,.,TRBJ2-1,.,CASSRLLTYNEQFF,TGTGCCAGCAGCCGCTTACTAACCTACAATGAGCAGTTCTTC
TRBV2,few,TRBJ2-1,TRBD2,CASSTAGGPNEQFF,TGTGCCAGCAGCACAGCGGGGGGGCCGAATGAGCAGTTCTTC
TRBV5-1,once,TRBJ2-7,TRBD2,CASSGRTSGVTYEQYF,TGCGCCAGCAGCGGAAGGACTAGCGGCGTCACTTACGAGCAGTACTTC
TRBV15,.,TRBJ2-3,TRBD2,CATSRDLGTSGRSDTQYF,TGTGCCACCAGCAGAGATCTTGGGACTAGCGGGAGGTCAGATACGCAGTATTTT
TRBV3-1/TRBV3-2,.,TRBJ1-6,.,CASSPELSSPLHF,TGTGCCAGCAGCCCCGAACTCTCCTCACCCCTCCACTTT
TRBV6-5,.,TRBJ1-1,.,CASSYQKENTEAFF,TGTGCCAGCAGTTACCAGAAAGAGAACACTGAAGCTTTCTTT
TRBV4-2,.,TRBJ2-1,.,CASSQVRAPYNEQFF,TGTGCCAGCAGCCAAGTGCGGGCTCCCTACAATGAGCAGTTCTTC
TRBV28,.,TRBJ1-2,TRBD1,CASSLPLTGYGYTF,TGTGCCAGCAGTTTACCCTTGACAGGGTATGGCTACACCTTC
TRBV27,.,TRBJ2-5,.,CASRSTGRETQYF,TGTGCCAGCAGAAGTACAGGGCGGGAGACCCAGTACTTC
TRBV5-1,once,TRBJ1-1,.,CASSRVGSSNTEAFF,TGCGCCAGCAGCCGGGTCGGTTCTTCGAACACTGAAGCTTTCTTT
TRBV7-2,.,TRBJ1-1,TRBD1,CASRGQRNTEAFF,TGTGCCAGCAGGGGACAGCGAAACACTGAAGCTTTCTTT
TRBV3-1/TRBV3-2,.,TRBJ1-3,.,CASSLQGYGNTIYF,TGTGCCAGCAGCCTTCAGGGTTATGGAAACACCATATATTTT
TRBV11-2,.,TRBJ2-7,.,CASSPGPRQFDEQYF,TGTGCCAGCAGCCCAGGACCCCGACAGTTTGACGAGCAGTACTTC
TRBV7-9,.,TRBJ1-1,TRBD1,CASSLLGQGGGTEAFF,TGTGCCAGCAGCTTATTAGGTCAAGGGGGCGGCACTGAAGCTTTCTTT
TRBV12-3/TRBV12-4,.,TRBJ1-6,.,CASSYQINSPLHF,TGTGCCAGCAGTTACCAGATAAATTCACCCCTCCACTTT
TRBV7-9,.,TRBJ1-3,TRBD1,CASSPKRGPSSGNTIYF,TGTGCCAGCAGCCCCAAAAGGGGGCCGAGCTCTGGAAACACCATATATTTT